The 32 T cell receptor beta chains given below trace back to one sample, sequenced in a study of Ad26.COV2.S vaccination and SARS-CoV-2 variants (dated by TCRdb to the early 2020s). The treatment or condition label on this specimen signifies: about 20 received Ad26.COV2.S at low or high dose, single or two shots; five or six received placebo; per-sample allocation not given. For vaccine and placebo recipients, the sequenced repertoires came from samples collected on day 63 after the first injection. Receptor amplification or capture employed the immunoSEQ multiplex PCR assay. In its TCRdb copy, this immuneACCESS table keeps in-frame sequences only and misses some clones. Where compared with another copy, unresolved V genes explain less than half of these, and the others have no known cause. The sample table shows a few hundred thousand clones, and around 90% are seen once. Jointly, the top ten make up approximately 3.6% of the sample.

This specimen was peripheral blood, taken in a trial of Ad26.COV2.S vaccine versus placebo. All receptors come from a person aged 18-60 years who received the Ad26.COV2.S COVID-19 vaccine or a placebo.

The count of this clone is one. The chain recombines TRBV9 with TRBJ1-3; D perhaps matches TRBD1 (5 bases). This CDR3 contains 14 residues. V dropped 0 bases and J dropped 4 bases, with 8 bases sitting between them. Germline CDR1 is SGDLS and CDR2 is YYNGEE. The CDR3 reads CASSVVGVGNTIYF. CDR3 in DNA: TGTGCCAGCAGCGTAGTAGGGGTAGGAAACACCATATATTTT.

V and J are TRBV4-1 and TRBJ2-5; 11 bases match TRBD1. Unmatched junction bases numbered 7, after V lost 9 bases and J lost 1 base. Germline-derived CDR1 and CDR2 are MGHRA and YSYEKL. The CDR3 spans 15 residues. The CDR3 reads CASHRTGGIQETQYF. The CDR3 nucleotides read TGCGCCAGTCATCGGACAGGGGGCATCCAAGAGACCCAGTACTTC.

The chain joins TRBV4-2 to TRBJ1-1; no reliable D call. This CDR3 is built from 14 residues. Germline assignment: CDR1 LGHNA and CDR2 YNFKEQ. Trimming pared 0 bases from V and 1 base from J, leaving 6 bases between. The CDR3 nucleotides are TGTGCCAGCAGCCAAGATGGGCAGAACACTGAAGCTTTCTTT. This codes for CASSQDGQNTEAFF.

CDR3 region: CASSDRGLRGEQFF. The DNA of the CDR3 is TGTGCCAGTAGTGACAGGGGGTTACGCGGTGAGCAGTTCTTC. The chain uses TRBV19 and TRBJ2-1, with TRBD1 identical over 9 bases. This CDR3 spans 14 amino acids. CDR1 and CDR2 from the germline V gene are LNHDA and SQIVND (reference sequence). Trimming cost V 5 bases and J 9 bases; bases outside gene matches: 8. The variable domain in full, with the rest retrieved from reference TRBV19 and TRBJ2-1, is DGGITQSPKYLFRKEGQNVTLSCEQNLNHDAMYWYRQDPGQGLRLIYYSQIVNDFQKGDIAEGYSVSREKKESFPLTVTSAQKNPTAFYLCASSDRGLRGEQFFGPGTRLTVL.

V is TRBV5-1 and J is TRBJ1-1, with TRBD1 matching 7 bases. Germline V gene sequence: CDR1 SGHRS, CDR2 YFSETQ. J was trimmed by 5 bases and V by 1 base; bases with no gene match: 5. The length of the CDR3 is 14 residues. CDR3 in amino acids: CASSLFATGTEAFF. The CDR3 DNA sequence: TGCGCCAGCAGCTTGTTCGCGACAGGGACTGAAGCTTTCTTT.

The V gene is TRBV13, the J gene TRBJ2-3, with 13 positions matching TRBD2. The CDR3 totals 16 residues. Germline V gives CDR1 PRHDT, CDR2 FYEKMQ (reference sequence). The V and J ends lost 5 bases and 1 base, in that order; junction bases with no gene match: 3. Here the CDR3 reads CASSITSGGGTDTQYF. CDR3 coding DNA: TGTGCCAGCAGCATCACTAGCGGGGGGGGCACAGATACGCAGTATTTT.

The genes are TRBV4-1 and TRBJ2-5; D not resolved. The V gene's germline CDR1 is MGHRA and CDR2 YSYEKL. V was pared by 1 base and J by 2 bases, with 8 bases between. This CDR3 has 14 amino acids. DNA of the CDR3: TGCGCCAGCAGCCAAGCACGGTTACAAGAGACCCAGTACTTC. Translation gives CASSQARLQETQYF.

J is TRBJ2-5 and V is TRBV20-1; TRBD2 aligns across 7 bases. With 5 bases clipped from V and 9 bases from J, the junction kept 6 bases outside the gene matches. CDR1 DFQATT and CDR2 SNEGSKA come from the germline V gene (reference sequence). This CDR3 has 11 amino acids. This CDR3 reads CSAFWEGPQYF. The CDR3 nucleotides are TGCAGTGCTTTTTGGGAGGGGCCCCAGTACTTC.

The CDR3 DNA follows: TGCGCCAGCAGCCAAGACCCTTACAATGAGCAGTTCTTC. Protein: CASSQDPYNEQFF. This chain joins TRBV4-1 and TRBJ2-1; D is undetermined. Germline CDR1 MGHRA, CDR2 YSYEKL. The CDR3 has 13 amino acids. Trimming stripped 0 bases from V and 4 bases from J, with 4 bases between.

This chain links TRBV19 with TRBJ1-1; 10 bases are a match to TRBD1. J lost 12 bases, V lost 1 base, and 8 bases had no gene match. Germline loops: CDR1 LNHDA, CDR2 SQIVND (reference sequence). The CDR3 consists of 14 residues. The CDR3 DNA reads as TGTGCCAGTAGTATAGGTCGGGACAGGGGAGCAACTTTCTTT. Amino acids: CASSIGRDRGATFF.

V usage is TRBV4-1 and J usage is TRBJ2-3; D might be TRBD1 (8 bases). V lost 2 bases and J lost 5, with 14 bases in between. CDR1 and CDR2 from the germline V gene are MGHRA and YSYEKL. The CDR3 is 15 amino acids. The CDR3 sequence: CASSQQQGGGDTQYF. The CDR3 coding sequence is TGCGCCAGCAGCCAACAACAGGGGGGGGGAGATACGCAGTATTTT.

The V gene is TRBV18, the J gene TRBJ2-1; 13 nucleotides agree with TRBD2. Trimming at V came to 3 bases and at J to 0 bases, leaving 11 bases not matched to a gene. The V gene's germline CDR1 is KGHSH and CDR2 LQKENI. There are 20 residues in the CDR3. This chain's CDR3 is CASSPIGLAGAEFSYNEQFF. In nucleotides, the CDR3 is TGTGCCAGCTCACCCATCGGACTAGCGGGGGCCGAGTTCTCCTACAATGAGCAGTTCTTC.

This chain uses TRBV4-1 with TRBJ2-7; 9 nucleotides agree with TRBD1. The CDR3 extends over 15 amino acids. V shed 4 bases, J shed 6 bases, and the junction held 10 bases outside the gene matches. Germline V gene lookup returns CDR1 MGHRA and CDR2 YSYEKL. In nucleotides, the CDR3 is TGCGCCAGCAGCCCGGGACAGGGACAGTCACGCGAGCAGTACTTC. Amino acids: CASSPGQGQSREQYF.

This clone was observed a handful of times. The gene calls are TRBV7-8 and TRBJ1-6, with D possibly being TRBD1 (6 bases). Per germline, CDR1 SGHVS and CDR2 FQNEAQ. This CDR3 is built from 15 residues. Trimming cost V 6 bases and J 6 bases, with 15 bases left between them. CDR3 protein: CASRSPGGGNSPLHF. CDR3 bases: TGTGCCAGCAGGTCACCCGGAGGGGGTAATTCACCCCTCCACTTT.

The gene calls are TRBV18 and TRBJ2-1, with TRBD2 as a possible D gene (5 bases). The CDR3 sequence is 14 residues long. CDR1 is KGHSH, CDR2 LQKENI, per germline. Trimming took 3 bases from V and 7 from J, leaving 13 bases between them. CDR3 sequence (DNA): TGTGCCAGCTCACCCGGGGTCCTTCGGAATGAGCAGTTCTTC. Protein sequence: CASSPGVLRNEQFF.

The V gene is TRBV20-1, the J gene TRBJ2-5; D gene uncertain. CDR3 length: 11 residues. V lost 4 bases, J lost 7 bases, and 10 bases lay in between. Germline V gene lookup returns CDR1 DFQATT and CDR2 SNEGSKA (reference sequence). CDR3 in amino acids: CSATDLPTQYF. The CDR3 region has the DNA TGCAGTGCTACGGACCTCCCGACCCAGTACTTC.

This clone was recorded only once. This chain links TRBV14 with TRBJ2-7, with TRBD1 matching 7 bases. Germline V gene lookup returns CDR1 SGHDN and CDR2 FVKESK. The CDR3 is 14 amino acids. Trimming removed 4 bases from V and 5 bases from J; junction bases left unmatched: 8. CDR3 region: CASSLLTGVNEQYF. CDR3 DNA: TGTGCCAGCAGCCTACTTACAGGGGTCAACGAGCAGTACTTC. Drawing the rest from reference TRBV14 and TRBJ2-7, the complete variable domain is EAGVTQFPSHSVIEKGQTVTLRCDPISGHDNLYWYRRVMGKEIKFLLHFVKESKQDESGMPNNRFLAERTGGTYSTLKVQPAELEDSGVYFCASSLLTGVNEQYFGPGTRLTVT.

The chain has TRBV4-1 and TRBJ1-2; 7 nucleotides match TRBD1. Germline V CDR1 and CDR2: MGHRA, YSYEKL. The CDR3 totals 14 residues. The ends lost 4 bases at V and 3 bases at J; junction bases unmatched: 5. The CDR3: CASSLIGTDYGYTF. The CDR3 DNA reads TGCGCCAGCAGCCTTATCGGGACAGACTATGGCTACACCTTC.

This chain connects TRBV7-2 to TRBJ2-5; 9 bases are shared with TRBD1. The length of the CDR3 is 15 residues. CDR1 SGHTA and CDR2 FQGNSA come from the germline V gene. V gave up 6 bases and J gave up 5 bases; unmatched junction bases: 10. The CDR3 reads CASRQPGQGSETQYF. The CDR3 nucleotides are TGTGCCAGCAGGCAGCCGGGACAGGGTTCCGAGACCCAGTACTTC. The whole variable domain, remainder taken from reference TRBV7-2 and TRBJ2-5, is GAGVSQSPSNKVTEKGKDVELRCDPISGHTALYWYRQSLGQGLEFLIYFQGNSAPDKSGLPSDRFSAERTGGSVSTLTIQRTQQEDSAVYLCASRQPGQGSETQYFGPGTRLLVL.

This clone was counted once. The chain uses TRBV7-6 and TRBJ2-2; 8 bases map to TRBD1. Germline assignment: CDR1 SGHVS and CDR2 FNYEAQ. V lost 1 base and J lost 3; bases outside the gene matches: 1. This CDR3 spans 15 amino acids. The CDR3 coding sequence is TGTGCCAGCAGCTTAGGGACAGGGTACACCGGGGAGCTGTTTTTT. Its translation: CASSLGTGYTGELFF.

The gene calls are TRBV18 and TRBJ2-3; 7 bases agree with TRBD1. Germline V lookup: CDR1 KGHSH, CDR2 LQKENI. CDR3 length: 13 amino acids. J gave up 3 bases and V 6 bases, and 3 bases lay outside the gene matches. DNA of the CDR3: TGTGCCAGCTCCGGACAGGAAACAGATACGCAGTATTTT. Protein: CASSGQETDTQYF. Filled out from reference TRBV18 and TRBJ2-3, the complete variable domain reads NAGVMQNPRHLVRRRGQEARLRCSPMKGHSHVYWYRQLPEEGLKFMVYLQKENIIDESGMPKERFSAEFPKEGPSILRIQQVVRGDSAAYFCASSGQETDTQYFGPGTRLTVL.

The chain uses TRBV27 and TRBJ1-1; 7 bases are a match to TRBD1. Germline CDR1 reads MNHEY; CDR2 reads SMNVEV (reference sequence). Trimming at V came to 5 bases and at J to 7 bases, leaving 10 bases not matched to a gene. This CDR3 is 14 amino acids long. The CDR3 sequence: CASSGWDSGNEAFF. The CDR3 coding sequence is TGTGCCAGCAGTGGGTGGGACAGCGGAAATGAAGCTTTCTTT.

The chain has TRBV18 and TRBJ1-2, with a tentative D call TRBD1 (5 bases). Per the germline V gene, CDR1 is KGHSH and CDR2 is LQKENI. The CDR3 totals 18 residues. V lost 2 bases and J 3 bases, leaving 22 bases between the germline ends. The CDR3 coding sequence is TGTGCCAGCTCACCATGGGCGGACACAAGAGCCCTTTACTATGGCTACACCTTC. Protein product: CASSPWADTRALYYGYTF.

The chain joins TRBV11-3 to TRBJ2-2; unclear D gene. The CDR3 is made up of 15 amino acids. Trimming cost V 0 bases and J 1 base, with 6 bases left between them. The germline gives CDR1 SGHNT, CDR2 YENEEA. The chain's CDR3 is CASSLDSRNTGELFF. The CDR3 DNA reads as TGTGCCAGCAGCTTAGATAGTAGGAACACCGGGGAGCTGTTTTTT.

V usage is TRBV5-1 and J usage is TRBJ1-4; 10 bases line up with TRBD1. Trimming cost V 4 bases and J 7 bases; bases outside gene matches: 7. The CDR3 length is 15 residues. Germline lookup yields CDR1 SGHRS and CDR2 YFSETQ. CDR3 amino acids: CASSPRDRGSEKLFF. CDR3 DNA sequence: TGCGCCAGCAGCCCTCGGGACAGGGGAAGTGAAAAACTGTTTTTT.

The V gene is TRBV6-2 or TRBV6-3, the J gene TRBJ1-3; no clear D gene. This CDR3 is 14 amino acids long. Per the germline V gene, CDR1 is MNHEY and CDR2 is SVGEGT. V lost 2 bases, J lost 2 bases, and 7 bases lay in between. DNA for the CDR3: TGTGCCAGCAGTTACCCCGGAACTGGAAACACCATATATTTT. Its protein product is CASSYPGTGNTIYF.

CDR3 sequence: CASSQDMRASSLHF. CDR3 DNA: TGCGCCAGCAGCCAAGATATGCGGGCTTCCTCCCTCCACTTT. This chain uses TRBV4-3 with TRBJ1-6; no clear D. This CDR3 spans 14 amino acids. Germline-derived CDR1 and CDR2 are LGHNA and YSLEER. Trimming stripped 0 bases from V and 14 bases from J, with 14 bases between.

This clone showed up just once. This CDR3 reads CASSVGGTAKNIQYF. As DNA, the CDR3 is TGTGCCAGCAGCGTAGGAGGGACAGCCAAAAACATTCAGTACTTC. The gene calls are TRBV9 and TRBJ2-4; either TRBD1 or TRBD2 may fit D (5 bases each). CDR1 SGDLS and CDR2 YYNGEE come from the germline V gene. Deletions cut 0 bases from V and 0 bases from J, with 7 bases between. The CDR3 has 15 amino acids.

The chain recombines TRBV2 with TRBJ1-2; D is unclear. Per germline, CDR1 SNHLY and CDR2 FYNNEI. Deletions cut 0 bases from V and 2 bases from J, with 7 bases between. The CDR3 length is 14 residues. The CDR3 is CASSEALQNYGYTF. In DNA, the CDR3 is TGTGCCAGCAGTGAAGCTTTACAGAACTATGGCTACACCTTC.

The rearrangement uses TRBV18 and TRBJ1-2; D ambiguous. The CDR3 spans 13 residues. Germline assignment: CDR1 KGHSH and CDR2 LQKENI. The germline V and J ends were trimmed by 2 bases and 3 bases, with 7 bases remaining between them. In DNA form, the CDR3 reads TGTGCCAGCTCACCAGGAGTCGACTATGGCTACACCTTC. This translates into CASSPGVDYGYTF.

This clone was observed a single time. V gene TRBV20-1 combines with J gene TRBJ2-5; D not certain. CDR3 length: 14 residues. Germline CDR1 is DFQATT and CDR2 is SNEGSKA (reference sequence). Trimming left V 3 bases short and J 2 bases short, with 13 bases between. CDR3 nucleotide sequence: TGCAGTGCTAGTAAGCAGGACGGGCAAGAGACCCAGTACTTC. Encoded protein: CSASKQDGQETQYF.

The J gene is TRBJ2-1, the V gene TRBV12-3 or TRBV12-4; D call uncertain. V lost 6 bases to trimming and J lost 10 bases, with 10 bases between them. The CDR3 spans 11 residues. CDR3 DNA sequence: TGTGCCAGCAGGCAGCTAGAGGAGCAGTTCTTC. Protein product: CASRQLEEQFF.